This TCR beta chain was captured by sequencing in a study of T cell repertoires in ileal Crohn's disease. The length of the CDR3 is 15 residues. From germline, CDR1 is MNHNS and CDR2 SASEGT. The ends were cut back, 5 bases at V and 6 bases at J, with 16 bases in the middle. The assay was immunoSEQ multiplex PCR, and TCRdb's table has in-frame clones only and misses some. The data show 8,500 to 14,000 clones, around 80% seen once. In its sample, this clone was seen a few times. This clonotype was obtained from an adult with Crohn's disease. The sample was ileal tissue. The V gene is TRBV6-1, the J gene TRBJ2-2; D may be TRBD2 (6 bases). The CDR3: CASSLETSLAGELFF. CDR3 bases: TGTGCCAGCAGTTTGGAGACTAGTCTAGCCGGGGAGCTGTTTTTT.